A single sample gave rise to the 7 T cell receptor beta chains below, sequenced in a study of shared clonotypes between healthy human individuals. TCRdb's copy holds only in-frame clones and misses some; the assay was immunoSEQ multiplex PCR. The sample has about a million clones, 70% to 80% seen once; the top ten hold about 1.5%. Material: memory CD4+ T cells sorted from blood. Subset reported: CD45RA-negative fraction. The source of these receptors is a man younger than 35 in good health.

The CDR3: CASSPAGDRGRYEQYF. CDR3 coding DNA: TGCGCCAGCAGCCCCGCCGGGGACAGGGGACGCTACGAGCAGTACTTC. J is TRBJ2-7 and V is TRBV5-1; 10 bases agree with TRBD1. The V segment lost 4 bases and the J segment 3 bases; nucleotides outside the gene matches: 10. Germline V lookup: CDR1 SGHRS, CDR2 YFSETQ. This CDR3 is built from 16 residues.

CDR3 nucleotides: TGCGCCAGCAGCCAAGACCGATTCGGACAGGCTAGCACAGATACGCAGTATTTT. This gives the protein CASSQDRFGQASTDTQYF. V usage is TRBV4-3 and J usage is TRBJ2-3; 7 bases match TRBD1. Trimming took 0 bases from V and 0 from J; bases not matched to a gene: 9. CDR1 is LGHNA and CDR2 is YSLEER in the germline V gene. This CDR3 contains 18 residues.

V usage is TRBV30 and J usage is TRBJ1-6; TRBD1 is a possible D gene (5 bases). Germline CDR1 is GTSNPN and CDR2 is SVGIG (reference sequence). The CDR3 contains 13 residues. V was trimmed by 6 bases and J by 10 bases, leaving 16 bases between them. This CDR3 is CACTRGGDSPLHF. The CDR3 region has the DNA TGTGCCTGCACCCGGGGGGGGGACTCACCCCTCCACTTT.

DNA of the CDR3: TGTGCCAGCAGTGGACCCGGAGGGGGACTAGCGGGAGTCACTGAGCAGTTCTTC. It specifies CASSGPGGGLAGVTEQFF. The chain couples TRBV6-1 to TRBJ2-1; 14 positions match TRBD2. The germline gives CDR1 MNHNS, CDR2 SASEGT. The CDR3 length is 18 residues. V dropped 4 bases and J dropped 9; count of bases not matched to a gene: 14.

This clone showed up many times. The chain employs TRBV6-1 and TRBJ1-3; D might be TRBD1 (6 bases). This CDR3 comprises 15 residues. Looked up from germline, CDR1 is MNHNS and CDR2 is SASEGT. Trimming left V 6 bases short and J 8 bases short, with 20 bases between. DNA of the CDR3: TGTGCCAGCAGCCAACGGGACACCGGTTTGGACACCATATATTTT. Translated: CASSQRDTGLDTIYF.

The V gene is TRBV13, the J gene TRBJ1-1, with 9 bases that match TRBD1. The V gene end was trimmed by 5 bases and the J gene end by 1 base; junction bases not matched to a gene: 5. Germline V gene lookup returns CDR1 PRHDT and CDR2 FYEKMQ (reference sequence). The CDR3 has 15 amino acids. CDR3 protein: CASSDRTGANTEAFF. CDR3 sequence (DNA): TGTGCCAGCAGCGATAGGACAGGGGCGAACACTGAAGCTTTCTTT. The variable domain in full, completed from reference TRBV13 and TRBJ1-1, reads AAGVIQSPRHLIKEKRETATLKCYPIPRHDTVYWYQQGPGQDPQFLISFYEKMQSDKGSIPDRFSAQQFSDYHSELNMSSLELGDSALYFCASSDRTGANTEAFFGQGTRLTVV.

This clone was observed once. This chain uses TRBV7-8 with TRBJ2-2; TRBD2 matches 9 bases. This CDR3 contains 16 residues. Losses at the gene ends were 6 bases for V and 4 bases for J; bases not matched to a gene: 9. Germline V gives CDR1 SGHVS, CDR2 FQNEAQ. The CDR3 loop reads CASRPTGGGATGELFF. Written as DNA, the CDR3 is TGTGCCAGCAGACCCACGGGCGGGGGGGCCACCGGGGAGCTGTTTTTT.